This T cell receptor beta chain is drawn from a study of blood T cell repertoires in COVID-19. Study-wide background: Sample material is recorded as cDNA or gDNA derived from T cells, B-cell-depleted T cells, or PBMCs.

CDR1 is LGHDT and CDR2 is YNNKEL in the germline V gene (reference sequence). This CDR3 region has 15 residues. V dropped 4 bases and J dropped 5 bases, with 17 bases sitting between them. Only in-frame clones appear in the TCRdb table, and some are missing; sequencing was by immunoSEQ multiplex PCR. The table shows roughly 77,000 clones, with 77% occurring only once. This TCR was sampled from a human donor in a cohort sampled during active COVID-19. V and J are TRBV3-1 (or the pseudogene TRBV3-2) and TRBJ1-1, with a weak D call TRBD1 (6 bases). Sequenced sample: peripheral blood. CDR3 coding DNA: TGTGCCAGCAGCCGGCTTACAGGGATTTATACTGAAGCTTTCTTT. Its translation: CASSRLTGIYTEAFF.